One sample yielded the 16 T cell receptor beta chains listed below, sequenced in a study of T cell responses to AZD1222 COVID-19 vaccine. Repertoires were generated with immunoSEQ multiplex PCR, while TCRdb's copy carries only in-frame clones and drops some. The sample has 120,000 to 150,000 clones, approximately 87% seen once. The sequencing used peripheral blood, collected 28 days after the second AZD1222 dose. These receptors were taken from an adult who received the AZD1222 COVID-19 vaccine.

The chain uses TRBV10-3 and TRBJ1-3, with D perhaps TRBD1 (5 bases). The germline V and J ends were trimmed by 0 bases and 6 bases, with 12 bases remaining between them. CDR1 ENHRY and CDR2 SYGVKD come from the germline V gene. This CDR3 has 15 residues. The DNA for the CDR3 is TGTGCCATCAGTGAGTCCAGGGCTTTGGAAAACACCATATATTTT. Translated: CAISESRALENTIYF.

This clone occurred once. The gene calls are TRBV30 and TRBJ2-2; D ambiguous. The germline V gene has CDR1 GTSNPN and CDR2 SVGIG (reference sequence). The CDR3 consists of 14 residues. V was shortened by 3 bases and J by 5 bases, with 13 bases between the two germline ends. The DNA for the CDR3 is TGTGCCTGGAGAGGATTAGTGATAACCGGGGAGCTGTTTTTT. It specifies CAWRGLVITGELFF.

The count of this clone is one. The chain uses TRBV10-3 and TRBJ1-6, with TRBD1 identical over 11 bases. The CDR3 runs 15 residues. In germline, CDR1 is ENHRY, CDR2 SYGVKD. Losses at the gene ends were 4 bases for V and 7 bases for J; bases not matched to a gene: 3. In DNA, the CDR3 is TGTGCCATCAGTGGGGGGACAGGGGGAAATTCACCCCTCCACTTT. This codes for CAISGGTGGNSPLHF.

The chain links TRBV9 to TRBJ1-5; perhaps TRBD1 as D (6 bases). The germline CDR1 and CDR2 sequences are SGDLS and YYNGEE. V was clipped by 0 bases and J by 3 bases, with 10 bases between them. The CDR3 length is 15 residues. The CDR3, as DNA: TGTGCCAGCAGCGTAGGGCAGGGGCCCAATCAGCCCCAGCATTTT. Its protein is CASSVGQGPNQPQHF.

CDR3 region: CASSQDLGRGLTGAFF. The CDR3 bases are TGTGCCAGCAGCCAAGACCTTGGGCGGGGGCTGACGGGTGCTTTCTTT. The rearrangement uses TRBV3-1 (or the pseudogene TRBV3-2) and TRBJ1-1; a weak D match, TRBD1 (6 bases). Germline CDR1 reads LGHDT; CDR2 reads YNNKEL (reference sequence). This CDR3 spans 16 amino acids. Trimming shortened V by 0 bases and J by 11 bases, and 22 bases separated the two germline ends.

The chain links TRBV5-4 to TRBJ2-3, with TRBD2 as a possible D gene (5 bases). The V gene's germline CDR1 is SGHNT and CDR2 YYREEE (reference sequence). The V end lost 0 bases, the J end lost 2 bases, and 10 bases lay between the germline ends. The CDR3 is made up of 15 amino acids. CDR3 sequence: CASSLGERYTDTQYF. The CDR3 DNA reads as TGTGCCAGCAGCTTGGGCGAGCGGTACACAGATACGCAGTATTTT.

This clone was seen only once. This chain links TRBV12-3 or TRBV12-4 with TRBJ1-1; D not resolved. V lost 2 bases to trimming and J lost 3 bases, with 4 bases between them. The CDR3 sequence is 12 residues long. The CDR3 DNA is TGTGCCAGCAGTTTATGGGACACTGAAGCTTTCTTT. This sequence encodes CASSLWDTEAFF.

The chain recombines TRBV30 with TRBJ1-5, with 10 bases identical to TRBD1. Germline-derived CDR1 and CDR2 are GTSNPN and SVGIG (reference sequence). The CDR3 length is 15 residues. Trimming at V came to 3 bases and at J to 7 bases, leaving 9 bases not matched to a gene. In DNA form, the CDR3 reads TGTGCCTGGAGCCCCCGGGACAGGGGAAGACAGCCCCAGCATTTT. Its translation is CAWSPRDRGRQPQHF.

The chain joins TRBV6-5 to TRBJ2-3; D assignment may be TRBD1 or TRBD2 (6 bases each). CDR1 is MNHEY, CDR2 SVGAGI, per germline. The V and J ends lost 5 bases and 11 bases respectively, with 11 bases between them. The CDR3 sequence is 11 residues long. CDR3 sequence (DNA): TGTGCCAGCAGTCGGGGGCATGGGCAGTATTTT. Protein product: CASSRGHGQYF.

CDR3 protein: CASSLVQGGSGNTIYF. CDR3 DNA sequence: TGCGCCAGCAGCTTGGTCCAGGGAGGCTCTGGAAACACCATATATTTT. This chain uses TRBV5-1 with TRBJ1-3, with a tentative D call TRBD1 (5 bases). Germline V CDR1 and CDR2: SGHRS, YFSETQ. The CDR3 runs 16 residues. The V end lost 0 bases, the J end lost 0 bases, and 10 bases lay between the germline ends.

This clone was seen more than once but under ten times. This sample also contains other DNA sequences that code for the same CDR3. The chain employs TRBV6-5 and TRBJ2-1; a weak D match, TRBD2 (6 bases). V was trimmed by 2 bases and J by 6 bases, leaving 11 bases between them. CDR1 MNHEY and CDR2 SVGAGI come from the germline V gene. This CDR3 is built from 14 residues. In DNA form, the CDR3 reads TGTGCCAGCAGTTACGGGGGAGGAGGCAATGAGCAGTTCTTC. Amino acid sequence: CASSYGGGGNEQFF.

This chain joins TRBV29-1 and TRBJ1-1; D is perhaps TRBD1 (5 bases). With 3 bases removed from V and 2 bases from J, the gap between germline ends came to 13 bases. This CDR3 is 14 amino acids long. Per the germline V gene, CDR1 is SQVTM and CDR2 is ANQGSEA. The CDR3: CSVEPNRFNTEAFF. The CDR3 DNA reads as TGCAGCGTTGAGCCGAACAGGTTTAACACTGAAGCTTTCTTT.

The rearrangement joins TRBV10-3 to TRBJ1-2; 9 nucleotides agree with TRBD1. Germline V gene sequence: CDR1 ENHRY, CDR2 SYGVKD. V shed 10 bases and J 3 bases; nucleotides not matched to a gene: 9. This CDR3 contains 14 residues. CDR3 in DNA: TGTGCCACTCAAGAACAGGGGGCGGACTATGGCTACACCTTC. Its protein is CATQEQGADYGYTF.

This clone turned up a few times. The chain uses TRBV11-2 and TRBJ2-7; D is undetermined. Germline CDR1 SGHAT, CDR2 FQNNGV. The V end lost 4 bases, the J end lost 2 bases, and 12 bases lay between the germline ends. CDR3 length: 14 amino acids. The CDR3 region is CASSSRLSTYEQYV. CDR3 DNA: TGTGCCAGCAGCTCGCGACTCTCTACCTACGAGCAGTACGTC.

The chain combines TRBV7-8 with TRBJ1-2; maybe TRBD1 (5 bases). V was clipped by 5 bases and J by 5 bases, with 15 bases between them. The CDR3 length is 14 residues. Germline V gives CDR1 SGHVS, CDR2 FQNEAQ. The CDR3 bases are TGTGCCAGCAGCCCCTCAGGGCGCGGGTATGGCTACACCTTC. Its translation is CASSPSGRGYGYTF.

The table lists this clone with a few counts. As DNA, the CDR3 is TGTGCCAGCAGTGAAATGGGAACAGGGAGGGAGCAGTACGTC. This sequence encodes CASSEMGTGREQYV. The chain has TRBV2 and TRBJ2-7, with D perhaps given as TRBD1 or TRBD2 (6 bases each). The germline V gene encodes CDR1 SNHLY and CDR2 FYNNEI. This CDR3 has 14 residues. V dropped 2 bases and J dropped 7 bases, with 15 bases sitting between them.